The 8 T cell receptor beta chains below all came from one sample that was sequenced in a study of T cell changes during pregnancy in multiple sclerosis. Sequencing was performed with immunoSEQ multiplex PCR; in TCRdb, only in-frame clones are kept and a portion is missing. Here the sample spans 70,000 to 95,000 clones, approximately 90% being singletons. The specimen was CD4+ T cells from peripheral blood mononuclear cells, collected in the second trimester of pregnancy. The receptors originated from a female donor with multiple sclerosis, enrolled in a pregnancy study.

This chain connects TRBV10-3 to TRBJ2-2; the match to TRBD2 covers 9 bases. CDR3 length equals 16 residues. Germline CDR1 is ENHRY and CDR2 is SYGVKD. Unmatched junction bases numbered 5, after V lost 0 bases and J lost 6 bases. The CDR3 region is CAISESNRGRAGELFF. The CDR3 nucleotides are TGTGCCATCAGTGAGTCGAATCGCGGGAGGGCCGGGGAGCTGTTTTTT.

The gene calls are TRBV7-9 and TRBJ1-1; D not resolved. The germline gives CDR1 SEHNR, CDR2 FQNEAQ (reference sequence). The CDR3 consists of 14 residues. V lost 5 bases, J lost 1 base, and 11 bases lay in between. The CDR3 bases are TGTGCCAGCAGCCGACCCCCAGGGAACACTGAAGCTTTCTTT. Translation gives CASSRPPGNTEAFF.

A word on this clone: A junction boundary mismatches the germline segment, possibly from a read error. The chain is built from TRBV9 and TRBJ2-1, with unresolved D. The CDR3 runs 16 residues. CDR1 SGDLS and CDR2 YYNGEE come from the germline V gene. CDR3 sequence (DNA): TGTGCCAGCAGCGTAGCCGCAGGTTTTTCCTACGATGAGCAGTTCTTC. It codes for CASSVAAGFSYDEQFF. The full variable domain, rest sourced from reference TRBV9 and TRBJ2-1, is DSGVTQTPKHLITATGQRVTLRCSPRSGDLSVYWYQQSLDQGLQFLIQYYNGEERAKGNILERFSAQQFPDLHSELNLSSLELGDSALYFCASSVAAGFSYDEQFFGPGTRLTVL.

V gene TRBV18 combines with J gene TRBJ2-5; D might be TRBD1 (6 bases). V lost 6 bases and J lost 5, with 19 bases in between. This CDR3 contains 15 residues. Germline V gives CDR1 KGHSH, CDR2 LQKENI. The CDR3 DNA follows: TGTGCCAGCTCCCGACCGTGGGGGCGTGAGGAGACCCAGTACTTC. This sequence encodes CASSRPWGREETQYF.

This sequence joins TRBV10-3 and TRBJ2-7, with D possibly being TRBD1 (6 bases). Trimming left V 9 bases short and J 3 bases short, with 9 bases between. The CDR3 runs to 11 residues. The germline CDR1 and CDR2 sequences are ENHRY and SYGVKD. CDR3 in amino acids: CAIQGDYEQYF. The CDR3 DNA follows: TGTGCCATACAGGGTGACTACGAGCAGTACTTC.

The table lists this clone with a few counts. The chain is built from TRBV7-8 and TRBJ2-2; D is possibly TRBD2 (5 bases). This CDR3 has 11 amino acids. Germline CDR1 reads SGHVS; CDR2 reads FQNEAQ. The V gene lost 5 bases and the J gene lost 7 bases, with 5 bases spanning the gap. The CDR3 loop reads CASSRDGELFF. The DNA of the CDR3 is TGTGCCAGCAGCCGGGACGGGGAGCTGTTTTTT.

The chain combines TRBV11-2 with TRBJ2-5, with 8 bases aligning to TRBD1. The CDR3 runs 15 residues. From germline, CDR1 is SGHAT and CDR2 FQNNGV. J was trimmed by 5 bases and V by 4 bases; bases with no gene match: 9. CDR3 residues: CASSSDRGSYETQYF. CDR3 nucleotides: TGTGCCAGCAGCTCTGACAGGGGTTCTTATGAGACCCAGTACTTC.

J is TRBJ1-1 and V is TRBV18; no clear D gene. Germline V gene lookup returns CDR1 KGHSH and CDR2 LQKENI. The CDR3 runs 13 residues. The ends were cut back, 3 bases at V and 3 bases at J, with 8 bases in the middle. The CDR3 loop is CASSPRMDTEAFF. In DNA form, the CDR3 reads TGTGCCAGCTCACCGCGGATGGACACTGAAGCTTTCTTT. The full variable domain, rest sourced from reference TRBV18 and TRBJ1-1, is NAGVMQNPRHLVRRRGQEARLRCSPMKGHSHVYWYRQLPEEGLKFMVYLQKENIIDESGMPKERFSAEFPKEGPSILRIQQVVRGDSAAYFCASSPRMDTEAFFGQGTRLTVV.